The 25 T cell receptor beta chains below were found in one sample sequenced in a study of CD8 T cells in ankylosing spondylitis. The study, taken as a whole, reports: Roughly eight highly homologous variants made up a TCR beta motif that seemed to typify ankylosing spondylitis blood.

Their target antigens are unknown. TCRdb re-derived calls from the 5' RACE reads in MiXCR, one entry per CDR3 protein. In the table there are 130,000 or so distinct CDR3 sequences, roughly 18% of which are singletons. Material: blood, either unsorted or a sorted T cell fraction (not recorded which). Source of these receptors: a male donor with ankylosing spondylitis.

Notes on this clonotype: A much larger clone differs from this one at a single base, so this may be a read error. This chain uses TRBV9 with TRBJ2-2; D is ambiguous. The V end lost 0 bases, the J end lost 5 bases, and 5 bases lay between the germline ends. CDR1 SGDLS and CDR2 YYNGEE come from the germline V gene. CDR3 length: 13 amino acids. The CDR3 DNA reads TGTGCCAGCAGCGTAGTGGGGACCGGGGAGCTGTTTTTT. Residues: CASSVVGTGELFF.

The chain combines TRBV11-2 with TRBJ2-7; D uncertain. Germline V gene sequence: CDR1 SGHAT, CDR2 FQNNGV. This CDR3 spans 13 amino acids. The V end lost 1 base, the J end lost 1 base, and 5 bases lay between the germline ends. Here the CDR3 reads CASSLVLSYEQYF. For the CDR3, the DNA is TGTGCCAGCAGCTTAGTTCTATCCTACGAGCAGTACTTC.

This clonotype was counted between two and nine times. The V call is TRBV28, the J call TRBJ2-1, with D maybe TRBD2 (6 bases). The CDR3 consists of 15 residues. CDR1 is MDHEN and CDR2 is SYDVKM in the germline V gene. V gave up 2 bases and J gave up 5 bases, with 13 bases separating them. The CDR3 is CASSLVVAAHNEQFF. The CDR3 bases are TGTGCCAGCAGTTTAGTGGTAGCGGCCCACAATGAGCAGTTCTTC.

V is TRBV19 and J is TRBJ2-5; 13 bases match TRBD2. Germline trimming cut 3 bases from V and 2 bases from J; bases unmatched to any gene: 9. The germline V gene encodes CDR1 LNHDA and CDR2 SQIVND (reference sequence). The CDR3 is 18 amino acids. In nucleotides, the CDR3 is TGTGCCAGTAGTATTTCTCTTCCGGGACTAGCGGGGCAAGAGACCCAGTACTTC. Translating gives CASSISLPGLAGQETQYF.

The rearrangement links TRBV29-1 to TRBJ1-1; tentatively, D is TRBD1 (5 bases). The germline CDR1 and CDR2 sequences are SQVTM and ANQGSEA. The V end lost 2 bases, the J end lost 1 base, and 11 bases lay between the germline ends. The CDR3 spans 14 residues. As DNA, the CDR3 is TGCAGCGTTGAAAGGTTAGGGGAGAACACTGAAGCTTTCTTT. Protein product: CSVERLGENTEAFF.

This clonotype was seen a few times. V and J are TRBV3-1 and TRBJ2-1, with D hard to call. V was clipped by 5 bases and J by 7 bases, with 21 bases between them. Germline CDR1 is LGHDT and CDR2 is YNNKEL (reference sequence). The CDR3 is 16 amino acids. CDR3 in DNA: TGTGCCAGCAGCTCAAGGGATGGGGAAGTTAAGAATGAGCAGTTCTTC. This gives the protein CASSSRDGEVKNEQFF.

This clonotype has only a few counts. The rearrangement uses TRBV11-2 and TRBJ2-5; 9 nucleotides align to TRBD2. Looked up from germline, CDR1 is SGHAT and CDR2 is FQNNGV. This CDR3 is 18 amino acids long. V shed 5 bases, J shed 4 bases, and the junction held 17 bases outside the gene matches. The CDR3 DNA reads TGTGCCAGCAGCCCTGACTACGTAGCGGGAGAGGGTCGAGAGACCCAGTACTTC. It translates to CASSPDYVAGEGRETQYF.

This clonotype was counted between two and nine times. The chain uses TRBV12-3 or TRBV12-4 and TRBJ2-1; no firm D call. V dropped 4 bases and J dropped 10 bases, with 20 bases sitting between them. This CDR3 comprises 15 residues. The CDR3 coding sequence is TGTGCCAGCAGTTCCCCCTTTTTGAACCCGATCGAGCAGTTCTTC. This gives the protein CASSSPFLNPIEQFF.

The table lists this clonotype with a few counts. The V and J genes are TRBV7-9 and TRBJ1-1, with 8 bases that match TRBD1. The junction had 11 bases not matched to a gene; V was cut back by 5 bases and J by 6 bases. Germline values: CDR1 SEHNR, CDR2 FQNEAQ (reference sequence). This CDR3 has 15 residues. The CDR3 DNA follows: TGTGCCAGCAGCCCTAGTAGGCAGGGGGCCTCTGAAGCTTTCTTT. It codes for CASSPSRQGASEAFF. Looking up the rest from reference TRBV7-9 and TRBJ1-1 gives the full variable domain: DTGVSQNPRHKITKRGQNVTFRCDPISEHNRLYWYRQTLGQGPEFLTYFQNEAQLEKSRLLSDRFSAERPKGSFSTLEIQRTEQGDSAMYLCASSPSRQGASEAFFGQGTRLTVV.

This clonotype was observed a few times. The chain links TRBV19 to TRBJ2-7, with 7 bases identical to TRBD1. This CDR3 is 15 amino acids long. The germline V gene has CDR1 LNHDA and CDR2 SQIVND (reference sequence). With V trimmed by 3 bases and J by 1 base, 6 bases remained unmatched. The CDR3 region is CASSISGTVSYEQYF. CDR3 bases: TGTGCCAGTAGTATTAGTGGGACAGTATCCTACGAGCAGTACTTC.

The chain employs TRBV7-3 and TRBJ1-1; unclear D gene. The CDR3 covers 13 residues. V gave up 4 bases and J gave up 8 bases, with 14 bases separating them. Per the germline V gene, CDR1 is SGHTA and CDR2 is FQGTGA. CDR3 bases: TGTGCCAGCAGCTCCCAAGGGCCGAGAGAAGCTTTCTTT. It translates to CASSSQGPREAFF.

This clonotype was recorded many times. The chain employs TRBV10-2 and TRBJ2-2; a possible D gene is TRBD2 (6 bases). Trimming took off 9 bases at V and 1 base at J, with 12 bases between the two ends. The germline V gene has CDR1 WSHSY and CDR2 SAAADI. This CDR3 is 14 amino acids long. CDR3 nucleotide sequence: TGCGCCAGTTGGGATAGCGGGAACACCGGGGAGCTGTTTTTT. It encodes CASWDSGNTGELFF.

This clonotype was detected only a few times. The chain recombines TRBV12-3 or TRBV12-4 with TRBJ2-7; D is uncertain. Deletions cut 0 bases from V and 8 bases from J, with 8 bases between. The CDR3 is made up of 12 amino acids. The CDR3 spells CASSLARTQQYF. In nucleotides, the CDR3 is TGTGCCAGCAGTTTAGCCCGAACTCAGCAGTACTTC.

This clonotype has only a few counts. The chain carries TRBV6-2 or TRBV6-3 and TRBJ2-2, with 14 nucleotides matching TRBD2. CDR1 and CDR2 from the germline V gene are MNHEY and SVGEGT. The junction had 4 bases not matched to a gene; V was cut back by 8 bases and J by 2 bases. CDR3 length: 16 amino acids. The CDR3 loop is CASEGLAGVNTGELFF. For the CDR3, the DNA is TGTGCCAGCGAGGGACTAGCGGGAGTTAACACCGGGGAGCTGTTTTTT.

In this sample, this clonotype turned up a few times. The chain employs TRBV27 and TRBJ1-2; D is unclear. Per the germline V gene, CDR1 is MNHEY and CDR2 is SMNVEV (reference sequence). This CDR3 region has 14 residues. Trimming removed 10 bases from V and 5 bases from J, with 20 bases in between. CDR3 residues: CATAVSRQDYGYTF. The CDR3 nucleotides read TGTGCCACCGCAGTTTCGAGGCAAGATTATGGCTACACCTTC.

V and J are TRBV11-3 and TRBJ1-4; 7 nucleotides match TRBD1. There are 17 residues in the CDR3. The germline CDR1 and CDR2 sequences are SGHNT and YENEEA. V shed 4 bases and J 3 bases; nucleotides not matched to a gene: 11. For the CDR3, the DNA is TGTGCCAGCAGCTCATACGCAGCGGGGACAGCTAATGAAAAACTGTTTTTT. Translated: CASSSYAAGTANEKLFF.

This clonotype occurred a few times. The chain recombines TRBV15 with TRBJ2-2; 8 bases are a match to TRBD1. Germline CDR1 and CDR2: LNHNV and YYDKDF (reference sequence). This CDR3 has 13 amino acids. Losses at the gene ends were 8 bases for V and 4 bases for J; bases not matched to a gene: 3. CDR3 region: CATSTGATGELFF. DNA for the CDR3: TGTGCCACCTCGACAGGGGCCACCGGGGAGCTGTTTTTT.

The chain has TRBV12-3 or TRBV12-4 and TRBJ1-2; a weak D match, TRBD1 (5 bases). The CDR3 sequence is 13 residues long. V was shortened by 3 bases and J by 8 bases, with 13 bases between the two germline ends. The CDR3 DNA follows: TGTGCCAGCAGTTTTGGGGGAGATAGGGGCTACACCTTC. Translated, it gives CASSFGGDRGYTF.

This chain's CDR3 is CASSLTSGKLSNEQFF. The CDR3 region has the DNA TGCGCCAGCAGCCTTACTAGCGGGAAGCTATCGAATGAGCAGTTCTTC. The rearrangement joins TRBV5-1 to TRBJ2-1; 10 nucleotides match TRBD2. CDR1 SGHRS and CDR2 YFSETQ come from the germline V gene. The CDR3 length is 16 residues. Germline trimming cut 4 bases from V and 7 bases from J; bases unmatched to any gene: 11.

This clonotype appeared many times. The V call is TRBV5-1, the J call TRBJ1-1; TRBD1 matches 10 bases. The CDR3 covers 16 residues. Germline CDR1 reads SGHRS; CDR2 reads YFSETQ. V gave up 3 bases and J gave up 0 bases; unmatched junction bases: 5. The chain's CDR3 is CASSSGTGALNTEAFF. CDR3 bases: TGCGCCAGCAGCTCCGGGACAGGGGCTCTGAACACTGAAGCTTTCTTT.

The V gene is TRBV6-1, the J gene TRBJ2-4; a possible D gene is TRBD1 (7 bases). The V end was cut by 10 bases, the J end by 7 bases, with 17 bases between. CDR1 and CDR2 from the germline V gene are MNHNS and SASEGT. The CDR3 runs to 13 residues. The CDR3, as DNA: TGTGCCACCACATCGGAGGGACAGAACATTCAGTACTTC. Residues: CATTSEGQNIQYF.

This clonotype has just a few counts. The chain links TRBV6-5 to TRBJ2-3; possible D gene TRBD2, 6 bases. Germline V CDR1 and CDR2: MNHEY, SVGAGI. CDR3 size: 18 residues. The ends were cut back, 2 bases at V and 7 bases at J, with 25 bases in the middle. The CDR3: CASSYLPNETRPIYTQYF. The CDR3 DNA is TGTGCCAGCAGTTACCTCCCAAACGAGACTAGGCCTATATATACGCAGTATTTT.

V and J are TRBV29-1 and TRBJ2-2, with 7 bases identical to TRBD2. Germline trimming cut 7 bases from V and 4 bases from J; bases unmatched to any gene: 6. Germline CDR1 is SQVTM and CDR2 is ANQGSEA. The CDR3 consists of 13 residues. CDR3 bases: TGCAGCGCGTGGGGGGGGTTCACCGGGGAGCTGTTTTTT. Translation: CSAWGGFTGELFF.

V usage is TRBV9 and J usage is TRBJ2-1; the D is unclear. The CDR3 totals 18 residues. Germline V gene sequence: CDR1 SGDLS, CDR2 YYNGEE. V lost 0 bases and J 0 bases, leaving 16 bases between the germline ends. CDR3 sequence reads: CASSVDPQAQRSYNEQFF. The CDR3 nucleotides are TGTGCCAGCAGCGTAGATCCCCAAGCGCAGCGCTCCTACAATGAGCAGTTCTTC.

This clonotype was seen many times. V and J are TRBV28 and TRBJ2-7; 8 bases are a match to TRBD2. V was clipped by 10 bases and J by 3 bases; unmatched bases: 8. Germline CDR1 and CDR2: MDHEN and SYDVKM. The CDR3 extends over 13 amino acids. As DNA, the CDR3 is TGTGCCACGTGCCCCGGGACTAGCTACGAGCAGTACTTC. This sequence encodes CATCPGTSYEQYF. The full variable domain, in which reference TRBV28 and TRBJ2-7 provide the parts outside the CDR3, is DVKVTQSSRYLVKRTGEKVFLECVQDMDHENMFWYRQDPGLGLRLIYFSYDVKMKEKGDIPEGYSVSREKKERFSLILESASTNQTSMYLCATCPGTSYEQYFGPGTRLTVT.